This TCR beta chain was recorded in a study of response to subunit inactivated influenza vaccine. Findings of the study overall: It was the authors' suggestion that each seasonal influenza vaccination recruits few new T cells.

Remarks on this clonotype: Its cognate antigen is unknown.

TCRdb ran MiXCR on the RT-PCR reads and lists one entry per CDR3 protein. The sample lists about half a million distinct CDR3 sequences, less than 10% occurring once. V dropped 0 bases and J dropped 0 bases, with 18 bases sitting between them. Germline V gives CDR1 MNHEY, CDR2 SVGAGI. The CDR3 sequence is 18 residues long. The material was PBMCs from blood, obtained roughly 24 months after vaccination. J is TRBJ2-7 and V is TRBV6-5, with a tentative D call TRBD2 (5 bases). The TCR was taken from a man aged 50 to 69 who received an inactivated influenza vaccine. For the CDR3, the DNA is TGTGCCAGCAGTTACTCAAACCGGGATGGGTTTAGCTCCTACGAGCAGTACTTC. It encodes CASSYSNRDGFSSYEQYF.